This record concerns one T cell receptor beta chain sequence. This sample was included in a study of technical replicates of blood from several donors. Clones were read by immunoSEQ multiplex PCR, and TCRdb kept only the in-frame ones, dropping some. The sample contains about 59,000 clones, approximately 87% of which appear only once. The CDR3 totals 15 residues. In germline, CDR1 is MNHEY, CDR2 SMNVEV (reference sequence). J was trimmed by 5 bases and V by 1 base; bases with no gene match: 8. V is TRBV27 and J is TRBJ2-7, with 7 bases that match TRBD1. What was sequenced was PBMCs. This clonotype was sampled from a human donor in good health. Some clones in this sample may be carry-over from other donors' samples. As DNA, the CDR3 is TGTGCCAGCAGTTTATTAAGTGACAGGGTCGACGAGCAGTACTTC. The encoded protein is CASSLLSDRVDEQYF.